This T cell receptor beta chain was sequenced for a study of blood T cell repertoires in COVID-19. Produced via immunoSEQ multiplex PCR; TCRdb's table is partial and in-frame only. The sample records some 300,000 clones, less than 90% being singletons. The V end was cut by 5 bases, the J end by 4 bases, with 14 bases between. The CDR3 is made up of 15 amino acids. Germline CDR1 and CDR2: SEHNR and FQNEAQ (reference sequence). The V gene is TRBV7-9, the J gene TRBJ2-2; tentatively, D is TRBD1 (6 bases). What was sequenced was peripheral blood. This sequence was found in a woman in her 70s with COVID-19, enrolled during active disease. CDR3 loop: CASSARQESTGELFF. The CDR3 DNA sequence: TGTGCCAGCAGCGCCCGACAGGAATCCACCGGGGAGCTGTTTTTT. The full variable domain, its missing parts supplied by reference TRBV7-9 and TRBJ2-2, is DTGVSQNPRHKITKRGQNVTFRCDPISEHNRLYWYRQTLGQGPEFLTYFQNEAQLEKSRLLSDRFSAERPKGSFSTLEIQRTEQGDSAMYLCASSARQESTGELFFGEGSRLTVL.